Listed below are T cell receptor beta chains from one sample, sequenced in a study of blood T cell repertoires in COVID-19. TCRdb keeps only in-frame clones here, not all; method: immunoSEQ multiplex PCR. The data contain approximately 120,000 clones, about 70% of them singletons. What was sequenced was peripheral blood. All receptors derive from a woman in her 70s with acute or convalescent COVID-19. Each CDR3 is given with its conserved first and last residue. The order of the fields is D gene, J gene, V gene, clone size, CDR3 protein. D genes are given only for firm matches. Not all rows give a size; the values are once, few, many and, for expanded clones, a class.

>.|TRBJ1-2|TRBV29-1|few
CSVASRSYGYTF
>TRBD2|TRBJ2-1|TRBV15|once
CATAGGLSGEQFF
>.|TRBJ2-6|TRBV24-1|.
CATSDTDSSSGANVLTF
>.|TRBJ2-3|TRBV7-2|.
CASSLYRGYTDTQYF
>.|TRBJ2-7|TRBV6-2/TRBV6-3|.
CASSYNLLGQPYEQYF
>TRBD1|TRBJ2-1|TRBV18|.
CASSPRQGAPGHNEQFF
>.|TRBJ1-4|TRBV7-9|.
CAIEGPVGDYEKLFF
>.|TRBJ1-4|TRBV9|.
CANLPQARFNEKLFF
>.|TRBJ1-2|TRBV30|.
CAWSNGYGYTF
>.|TRBJ1-1|TRBV6-5|few
CASNSMNTEAFF
>.|TRBJ2-3|TRBV7-9|few
CASSSYQGSDTQYF
>TRBD1|TRBJ1-1|TRBV5-4|.
CASTAGQVNTEAFF